Below, 10 T cell receptor beta chains from the same sample are listed, as sequenced in a study of PD-1 blockade in classical Hodgkin lymphoma. Here immunoSEQ multiplex PCR was the method, and the copy in TCRdb shows in-frame clones only, minus some. The top ten clones hold approximately 3% of a sample with about 43,000 clones, approximately 72% of them seen once. Each of the patients experienced relapse following autologous stem cell transplantation, and their brentuximab vedotin exposure differed. Sequencing used peripheral blood mononuclear cells (PBMCs), obtained before the second cycle of nivolumab. The receptors shown here come from a human donor with classical Hodgkin lymphoma.

Concerning this clone: A junction end diverges from the germline sequence, so it may reflect a read error. J is TRBJ2-7 and V is TRBV5-3, with no clear D. TRBV5-3 is filed as an ORF, its function uncertain. This CDR3 is 11 amino acids long. The CDR3 DNA reads TGTGCCAGCAGCTCCACTTACGAGCAGTACTTC. Residues: CASSSTYEQYF.

V usage is TRBV10-3 and J usage is TRBJ1-3; TRBD1 agrees at 7 bases. This CDR3 contains 14 residues. Germline V gene lookup returns CDR1 ENHRY and CDR2 SYGVKD. V shed 11 bases and J 0 bases; nucleotides not matched to a gene: 7. The CDR3 nucleotides read TGTGCCGTCGACCGGGACAGCTCTGGAAACACCATATATTTT. It translates to CAVDRDSSGNTIYF.

The rearrangement uses TRBV4-1 and TRBJ2-5; either TRBD1 or TRBD2 may fit D (5 bases each). CDR3 length: 14 residues. Trimming removed 0 bases from V and 3 bases from J, with 8 bases in between. Germline V gene sequence: CDR1 MGHRA, CDR2 YSYEKL. CDR3 sequence (DNA): TGCGCCAGCAGCCAAGAAGGGACGAAAGAGACCCAGTACTTC. Its translation is CASSQEGTKETQYF.

This rearrangement joins TRBV10-2 to TRBJ2-1, with 7 bases identical to TRBD2. Germline V gives CDR1 WSHSY, CDR2 SAAADI. This CDR3 has 19 residues. The junction had 18 bases not matched to a gene; V was cut back by 7 bases and J by 0 bases. The CDR3 bases are TGCGCCAGCATCCGAAGGAGGACTAGGATGTTTAGCTCCTACAATGAGCAGTTCTTC. Translation gives CASIRRRTRMFSSYNEQFF.

J is TRBJ1-5 and V is TRBV7-2; unclear D gene. CDR3 length equals 13 residues. V was shortened by 5 bases and J by 7 bases, with 12 bases between the two germline ends. Per germline, CDR1 SGHTA and CDR2 FQGNSA. CDR3 DNA sequence: TGTGCCAGCAGCGGCACAATCTCGCAGCCCCAGCATTTT. This gives the protein CASSGTISQPQHF. Supplemented by reference TRBV7-2 and TRBJ1-5, the full variable domain reads GAGVSQSPSNKVTEKGKDVELRCDPISGHTALYWYRQSLGQGLEFLIYFQGNSAPDKSGLPSDRFSAERTGGSVSTLTIQRTQQEDSAVYLCASSGTISQPQHFGDGTRLSIL.

This clone was recorded once. V is TRBV25-1 and J is TRBJ1-6; D not resolved. V lost 6 bases, J lost 9 bases, and 9 bases lay in between. Per the germline V gene, CDR1 is MGHDK and CDR2 is SYGVNS. This CDR3 contains 12 residues. CDR3 sequence reads: CASSPGPSPLHF. CDR3 coding DNA: TGTGCCAGCAGCCCAGGCCCTTCACCCCTCCACTTT.

The chain links TRBV28 to TRBJ2-1; D may be TRBD2 (5 bases). The V and J ends lost 8 bases and 0 bases respectively, with 11 bases between them. CDR3 length: 14 residues. Germline lookup yields CDR1 MDHEN and CDR2 SYDVKM. Here the CDR3 reads CASVSGSSYNEQFF. The CDR3 DNA sequence: TGTGCCAGCGTAAGCGGAAGCTCCTACAATGAGCAGTTCTTC. The full variable domain, rest sourced from reference TRBV28 and TRBJ2-1, is DVKVTQSSRYLVKRTGEKVFLECVQDMDHENMFWYRQDPGLGLRLIYFSYDVKMKEKGDIPEGYSVSREKKERFSLILESASTNQTSMYLCASVSGSSYNEQFFGPGTRLTVL.

V gene TRBV27 combines with J gene TRBJ1-2; D ambiguous. V was shortened by 4 bases and J by 4 bases, with 13 bases between the two germline ends. CDR1 is MNHEY, CDR2 SMNVEV, per germline (reference sequence). The CDR3 is 14 amino acids. Here the CDR3 DNA reads TGTGCCAGCAGTTATGGAGGGCAGTTCTATGGCTACACCTTC. Its protein is CASSYGGQFYGYTF.

This rearrangement joins TRBV7-9 to TRBJ2-1, with 9 bases matching TRBD1. V dropped 4 bases and J dropped 9; count of bases not matched to a gene: 7. Germline CDR1 SEHNR, CDR2 FQNEAQ (reference sequence). The CDR3 has 14 residues. CDR3 DNA: TGTGCCAGCAGCTCCCGGGACAGGGTCTCTGAGCAGTTCTTC. It specifies CASSSRDRVSEQFF.

The J gene is TRBJ2-1, the V gene TRBV7-9; no clear D. Germline CDR1 and CDR2: SEHNR and FQNEAQ (reference sequence). This CDR3 is 11 amino acids long. The germline V and J ends were trimmed by 5 bases and 6 bases, with 5 bases remaining between them. CDR3 nucleotides: TGTGCCAGCAGCCCGGGCAATGAGCAGTTCTTC. It codes for CASSPGNEQFF.